The table lists the clone carrying this T cell receptor (beta chain) with many counts. The antigen is unknown. This entry comes from a study of read filtering for tumor transcriptome and immune sequencing. Background on the study: After DNase treatment, RNA was made into whole-transcriptome libraries.

The library was built from about 0.4 ug RNA with molecular barcoded adaptors for alpha/delta and beta/gamma chains. One entry per CDR3 protein results from TCRdb running MiXCR on the reads. The sample shows about 5,600 distinct CDR3 sequences, 20% to 30% of them seen only once. The study's findings and limits: IR-seq captured clonotypes deeper and more reliably than RNA-seq.

Trimming took 4 bases from V and 0 from J, leaving 6 bases between them. CDR3 size: 13 residues. From germline, CDR1 is LGHDT and CDR2 YNNKEL (reference sequence). At the time of active disease, bone marrow was collected from every patient. The sample consisted of a population of CD138-negative cells sorted from bone marrow. J is TRBJ1-1 and V is TRBV3-1; no reliable D call. The receptor was isolated from a donor at least 40 years old with multiple myeloma. CDR3 in DNA: TGTGCCAGCAGCCCCGGTTTGAACACTGAAGCTTTCTTT. This translates into CASSPGLNTEAFF.